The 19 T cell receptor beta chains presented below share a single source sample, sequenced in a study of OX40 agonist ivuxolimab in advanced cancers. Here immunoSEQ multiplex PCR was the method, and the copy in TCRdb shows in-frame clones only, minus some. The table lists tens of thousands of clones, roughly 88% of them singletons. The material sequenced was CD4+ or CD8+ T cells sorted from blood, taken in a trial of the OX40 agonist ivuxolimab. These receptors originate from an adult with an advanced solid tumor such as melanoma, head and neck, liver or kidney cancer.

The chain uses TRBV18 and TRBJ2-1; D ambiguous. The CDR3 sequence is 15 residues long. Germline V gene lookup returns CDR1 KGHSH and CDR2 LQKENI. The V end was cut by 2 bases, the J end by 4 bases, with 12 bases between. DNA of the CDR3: TGTGCCAGCTCACCATTCGGTCGGCAGTACAATGAGCAGTTCTTC. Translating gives CASSPFGRQYNEQFF.

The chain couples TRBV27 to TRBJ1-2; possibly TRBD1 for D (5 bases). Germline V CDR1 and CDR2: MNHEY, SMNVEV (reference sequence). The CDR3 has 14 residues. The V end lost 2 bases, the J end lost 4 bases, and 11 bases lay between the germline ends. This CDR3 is CASSLALDSYGYTF. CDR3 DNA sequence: TGTGCCAGCAGTTTAGCCCTCGACAGCTATGGCTACACCTTC.

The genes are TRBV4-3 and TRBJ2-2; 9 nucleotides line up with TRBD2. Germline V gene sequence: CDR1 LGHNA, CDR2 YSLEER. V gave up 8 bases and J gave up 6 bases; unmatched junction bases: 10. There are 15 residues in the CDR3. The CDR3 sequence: CASGKGLASAGELFF. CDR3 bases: TGCGCCAGCGGGAAGGGACTAGCATCCGCCGGGGAGCTGTTTTTT.

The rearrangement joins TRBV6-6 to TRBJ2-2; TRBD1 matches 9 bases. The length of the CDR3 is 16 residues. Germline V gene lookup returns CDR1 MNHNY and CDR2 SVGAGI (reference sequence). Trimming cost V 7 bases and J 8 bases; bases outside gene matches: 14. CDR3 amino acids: CASTGRDRAVGGELFF. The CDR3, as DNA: TGTGCCAGCACCGGAAGGGACAGGGCAGTTGGTGGGGAGCTGTTTTTT.

This CDR3 is CASRKSPAGAGELFF. The CDR3 bases are TGTGCCAGCAGGAAGTCCCCAGCGGGAGCCGGGGAGCTGTTTTTT. This rearrangement joins TRBV6-4 to TRBJ2-2; 8 positions match TRBD2. V lost 6 bases to trimming and J lost 6 bases; unmatched junction nucleotides: 9. The CDR3 covers 15 residues. Germline CDR1 and CDR2: MRHNA and SNTAGT.

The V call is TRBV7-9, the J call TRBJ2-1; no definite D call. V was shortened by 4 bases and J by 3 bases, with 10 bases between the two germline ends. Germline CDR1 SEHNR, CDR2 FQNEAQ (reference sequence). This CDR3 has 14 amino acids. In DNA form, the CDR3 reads TGTGCCAGCAGCTCCCGCTATAGCTACAATGAGCAGTTCTTC. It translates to CASSSRYSYNEQFF.

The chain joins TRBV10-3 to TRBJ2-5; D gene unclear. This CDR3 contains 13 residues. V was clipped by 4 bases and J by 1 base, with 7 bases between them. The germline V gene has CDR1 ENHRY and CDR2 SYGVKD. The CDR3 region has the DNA TGTGCCATCAGTGCAGGCCCCCAAGAGACCCAGTACTTC. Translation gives CAISAGPQETQYF.

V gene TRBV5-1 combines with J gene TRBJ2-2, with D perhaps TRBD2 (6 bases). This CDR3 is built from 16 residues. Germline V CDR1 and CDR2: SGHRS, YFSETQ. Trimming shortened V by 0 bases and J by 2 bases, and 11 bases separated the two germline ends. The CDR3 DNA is TGCGCCAGCAGCTTGGAGGCGGGACGAAACACCGGGGAGCTGTTTTTT. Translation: CASSLEAGRNTGELFF. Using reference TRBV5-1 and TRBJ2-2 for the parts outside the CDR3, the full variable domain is KAGVTQTPRYLIKTRGQQVTLSCSPISGHRSVSWYQQTPGQGLQFLFEYFSETQRNKGNFPGRFSGRQFSNSRSEMNVSTLELGDSALYLCASSLEAGRNTGELFFGEGSRLTVL.

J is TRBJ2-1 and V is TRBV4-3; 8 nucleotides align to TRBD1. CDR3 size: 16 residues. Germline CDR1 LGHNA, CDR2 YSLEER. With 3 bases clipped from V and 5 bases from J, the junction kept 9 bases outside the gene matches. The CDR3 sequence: CASSQSHRRGHNEQFF. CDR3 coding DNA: TGCGCCAGCAGCCAGTCACACCGCAGGGGGCACAATGAGCAGTTCTTC.

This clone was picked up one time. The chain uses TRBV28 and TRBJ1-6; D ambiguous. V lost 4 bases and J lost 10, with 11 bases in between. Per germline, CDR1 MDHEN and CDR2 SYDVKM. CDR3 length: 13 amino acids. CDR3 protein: CASSSRVASPLHF. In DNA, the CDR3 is TGTGCCAGCAGTTCAAGGGTTGCATCACCCCTCCACTTT.

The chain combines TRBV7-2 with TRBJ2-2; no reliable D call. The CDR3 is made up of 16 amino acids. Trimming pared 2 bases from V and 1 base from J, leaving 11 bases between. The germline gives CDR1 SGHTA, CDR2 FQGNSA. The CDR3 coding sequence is TGTGCCAGCAGCTTAAACTCCGGGCTGAACACCGGGGAGCTGTTTTTT. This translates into CASSLNSGLNTGELFF.

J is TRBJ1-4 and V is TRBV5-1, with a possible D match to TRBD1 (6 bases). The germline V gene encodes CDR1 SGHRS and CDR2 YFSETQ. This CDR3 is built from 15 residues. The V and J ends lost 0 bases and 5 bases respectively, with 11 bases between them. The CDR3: CASSLAGQPNEKLFF. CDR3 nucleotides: TGCGCCAGCAGCTTGGCTGGACAGCCAAATGAAAAACTGTTTTTT.

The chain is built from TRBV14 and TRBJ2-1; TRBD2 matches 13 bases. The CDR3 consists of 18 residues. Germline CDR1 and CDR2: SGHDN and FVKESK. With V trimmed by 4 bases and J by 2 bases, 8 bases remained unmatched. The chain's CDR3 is CASSLYRLAGGTYNEQFF. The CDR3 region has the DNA TGTGCCAGCAGCCTGTACCGACTAGCGGGAGGAACCTACAATGAGCAGTTCTTC.

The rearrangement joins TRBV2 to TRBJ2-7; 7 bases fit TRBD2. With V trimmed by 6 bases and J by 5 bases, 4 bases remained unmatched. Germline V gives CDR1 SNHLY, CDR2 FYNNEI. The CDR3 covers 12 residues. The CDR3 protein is CASRWGGNEQYF. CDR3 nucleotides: TGTGCCAGCAGATGGGGGGGTAACGAGCAGTACTTC.

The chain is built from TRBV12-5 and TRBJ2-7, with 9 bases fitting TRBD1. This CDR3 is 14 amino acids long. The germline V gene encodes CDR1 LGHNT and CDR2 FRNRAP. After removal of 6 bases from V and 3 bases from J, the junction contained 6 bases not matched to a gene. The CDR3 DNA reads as TGTGCTAGTGGGGGGACAGGGTTTGGCTACGAGCAGTACTTC. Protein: CASGGTGFGYEQYF.

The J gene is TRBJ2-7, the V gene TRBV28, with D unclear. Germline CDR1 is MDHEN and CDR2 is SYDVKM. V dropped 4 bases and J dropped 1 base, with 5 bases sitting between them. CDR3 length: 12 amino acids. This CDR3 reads CASSSQSYEQYF. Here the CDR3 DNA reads TGTGCCAGCAGTTCCCAGTCCTACGAGCAGTACTTC.

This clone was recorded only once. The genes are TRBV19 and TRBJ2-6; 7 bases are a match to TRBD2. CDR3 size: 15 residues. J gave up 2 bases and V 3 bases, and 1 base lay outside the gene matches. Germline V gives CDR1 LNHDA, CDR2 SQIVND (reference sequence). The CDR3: CASSIGRAGANVLTF. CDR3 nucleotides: TGTGCCAGTAGTATTGGGAGGGCTGGGGCCAACGTCCTGACTTTC.

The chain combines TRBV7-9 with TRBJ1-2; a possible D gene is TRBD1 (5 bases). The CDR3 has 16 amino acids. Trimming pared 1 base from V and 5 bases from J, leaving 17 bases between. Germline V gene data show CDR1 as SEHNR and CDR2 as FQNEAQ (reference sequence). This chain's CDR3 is CASSLDRGGGEYGYTF. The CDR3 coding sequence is TGTGCCAGCAGCTTAGATAGGGGCGGGGGTGAGTATGGCTACACCTTC.

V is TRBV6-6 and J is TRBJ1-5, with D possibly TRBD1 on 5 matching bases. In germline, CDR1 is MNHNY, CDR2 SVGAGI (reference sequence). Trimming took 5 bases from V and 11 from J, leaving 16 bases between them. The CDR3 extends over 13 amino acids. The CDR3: CASSPNRQWSQHF. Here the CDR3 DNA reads TGTGCCAGCAGTCCTAACCGACAGTGGTCCCAGCATTTT.